The 27 T cell receptor beta chains in this list originate from one sample, sequenced in a study of T cell responses to AZD1222 COVID-19 vaccine. Clones were sequenced by immunoSEQ multiplex PCR, and TCRdb holds only the in-frame ones, with some missing. The sample yields approximately 150,000 clones, about 93% seen once. This sample comprised peripheral blood, obtained 28 days after the second AZD1222 dose. Receptor source: an adult who received the AZD1222 COVID-19 vaccine.

The chain employs TRBV14 and TRBJ1-6; unclear D gene. Germline CDR1 and CDR2: SGHDN and FVKESK. V was cut by 4 bases and J by 8 bases, with 15 bases left in between. The CDR3 has 15 amino acids. The CDR3: CASSPSLAGDSPLHF. As DNA, the CDR3 is TGTGCCAGCAGCCCGTCCCTGGCAGGAGATTCACCCCTCCACTTT.

V usage is TRBV7-8 and J usage is TRBJ1-5; maybe TRBD1 (6 bases). The CDR3 covers 15 residues. Trimming cost V 2 bases and J 4 bases, with 12 bases left between them. Germline V gives CDR1 SGHVS, CDR2 FQNEAQ. This CDR3 reads CASSLWGGANQPQHF. CDR3 coding DNA: TGTGCCAGCAGCTTATGGGGGGGGGCGAATCAGCCCCAGCATTTT.

The V gene is TRBV27, the J gene TRBJ1-1; 7 bases are a match to TRBD1. After removal of 3 bases from V and 10 bases from J, the junction contained 8 bases not matched to a gene. The germline gives CDR1 MNHEY, CDR2 SMNVEV (reference sequence). This CDR3 contains 13 residues. DNA for the CDR3: TGTGCCAGCAGTTTCGACAGGGTATCATCAGCTTTCTTT. Translation: CASSFDRVSSAFF.

The rearrangement links TRBV6-6 to TRBJ2-2; 11 nucleotides align to TRBD2. CDR3 length: 14 residues. J gave up 7 bases and V 6 bases, and 4 bases lay outside the gene matches. CDR1 and CDR2 from the germline V gene are MNHNY and SVGAGI (reference sequence). CDR3 bases: TGTGCCAGCAGAACTAGCGGGAGTAACGGGGAGCTGTTTTTT. This translates into CASRTSGSNGELFF.

The chain links TRBV7-8 to TRBJ1-6, with a possible D match to TRBD1 (6 bases). This CDR3 spans 14 amino acids. Trimming took off 5 bases at V and 13 bases at J, with 18 bases between the two ends. Germline CDR1 SGHVS, CDR2 FQNEAQ. The CDR3 DNA reads TGTGCCAGCAGCCTCGGAGGACAGTTAAAGCCCCTCCACTTT. Translated: CASSLGGQLKPLHF.

The CDR3, as DNA: TGTGCCAGCAGCGTTGAGGGACGAATTAATGAAAAACTGTTTTTT. It yields the protein CASSVEGRINEKLFF. The chain uses TRBV9 and TRBJ1-4; TRBD1 is a possible D gene (5 bases). CDR1 is SGDLS and CDR2 is YYNGEE in the germline V gene. The CDR3 sequence is 15 residues long. Trimming shortened V by 2 bases and J by 4 bases, and 12 bases separated the two germline ends. Complete variable domain (other parts from reference TRBV9 and TRBJ1-4): DSGVTQTPKHLITATGQRVTLRCSPRSGDLSVYWYQQSLDQGLQFLIQYYNGEERAKGNILERFSAQQFPDLHSELNLSSLELGDSALYFCASSVEGRINEKLFFGSGTQLSVL.

V is TRBV6-6 and J is TRBJ1-3; D is possibly TRBD1 (6 bases). CDR1 is MNHNY and CDR2 is SVGAGI in the germline V gene (reference sequence). Trimming stripped 2 bases from V and 0 bases from J, with 8 bases between. This CDR3 has 15 amino acids. CDR3 nucleotide sequence: TGTGCCAGCAGTTACCCAGGGGTCTCTGGAAACACCATATATTTT. Its protein product is CASSYPGVSGNTIYF.

The gene calls are TRBV14 and TRBJ1-2, with D possibly TRBD1 on 5 matching bases. Between the trimmed V and J ends, which lost 0 bases and 3 bases, there was a span of 11 bases. Germline values: CDR1 SGHDN, CDR2 FVKESK. CDR3 length equals 15 residues. CDR3 DNA sequence: TGTGCCAGCAGCCAAGAGATATTGGGGCACTATGGCTACACCTTC. Translated: CASSQEILGHYGYTF. The full variable domain, with the rest looked up from reference TRBV14 and TRBJ1-2, is EAGVTQFPSHSVIEKGQTVTLRCDPISGHDNLYWYRRVMGKEIKFLLHFVKESKQDESGMPNNRFLAERTGGTYSTLKVQPAELEDSGVYFCASSQEILGHYGYTFGSGTRLTVV.

The V call is TRBV12-3 or TRBV12-4, the J call TRBJ1-3, with unresolved D. Trimming took off 6 bases at V and 3 bases at J, with 9 bases between the two ends. The CDR3 runs 13 residues. In DNA form, the CDR3 reads TGTGCCAGCAGGGTAAGAAGTGGAAACACCATATATTTT. Residues: CASRVRSGNTIYF.

V and J are TRBV7-8 and TRBJ1-1; unclear D gene. The CDR3 loop spans 12 amino acids. In germline, CDR1 is SGHVS, CDR2 FQNEAQ. Trimming left V 8 bases short and J 0 bases short, with 7 bases between. The CDR3 reads CASYTMNTEAFF. CDR3 DNA sequence: TGTGCCAGCTACACTATGAACACTGAAGCTTTCTTT. The whole variable domain, remainder taken from reference TRBV7-8 and TRBJ1-1, is GAGVSQSPRYKVAKRGQDVALRCDPISGHVSLFWYQQALGQGPEFLTYFQNEAQLDKSGLPSDRFFAERPEGSVSTLKIQRTQQEDSAVYLCASYTMNTEAFFGQGTRLTVV.

This chain joins TRBV21-1 and TRBJ1-3; the DNA was not compared with TRBD1, the D call given in the table. TRBV21-1 is a listed pseudogene. This CDR3 spans 16 amino acids. The CDR3 nucleotides are TGTGCCAGCAGCAAAGCCAATGGGACAGTCGGAAACACCATATATTTT. Translating gives CASSKANGTVGNTIYF.

This clone was seen more than once but under ten times. This chain links TRBV6-1 with TRBJ1-1; weak D call: TRBD1 (6 bases). This CDR3 has 13 amino acids. Germline values: CDR1 MNHNS, CDR2 SASEGT. Trimming pared 1 base from V and 11 bases from J, leaving 14 bases between. CDR3 sequence: CASSEGGRGEAFF. The CDR3 DNA follows: TGTGCCAGCAGTGAAGGGGGCAGGGGTGAGGCTTTCTTT.

J is TRBJ1-2 and V is TRBV27; the D is unclear. The V gene lost 6 bases and the J gene lost 4 bases, with 18 bases spanning the gap. CDR1 and CDR2 from the germline V gene are MNHEY and SMNVEV (reference sequence). The CDR3 covers 15 residues. CDR3 sequence reads: CASSPGVGYAYGYTF. DNA of the CDR3: TGTGCCAGCAGCCCCGGCGTGGGGTACGCCTATGGCTACACCTTC.

With regard to this clone: Different DNA sequences within this sample yield the same CDR3. V gene TRBV9 combines with J gene TRBJ2-3; D not resolved. CDR1 and CDR2 (germline): SGDLS, YYNGEE. V was pared by 0 bases and J by 0 bases, with 8 bases between. There are 15 residues in the CDR3. The CDR3 DNA reads as TGTGCCAGCAGCGTAGGTGCAACTAGCACAGATACGCAGTATTTT. Its protein product is CASSVGATSTDTQYF.

The rearrangement uses TRBV7-2 and TRBJ1-1, with 9 bases lining up with TRBD1. The germline CDR1 and CDR2 sequences are SGHTA and FQGNSA. Trimming removed 6 bases from V and 4 bases from J; junction bases left unmatched: 3. The CDR3 is 13 residues long. Written as DNA, the CDR3 is TGTGCCAGCAGGTTGGGACAGGGCACTGAAGCTTTCTTT. It yields the protein CASRLGQGTEAFF.

The chain is built from TRBV7-2 and TRBJ1-2; unclear D gene. V was clipped by 2 bases and J by 2 bases, with 6 bases between them. Germline V gives CDR1 SGHTA, CDR2 FQGNSA. This CDR3 region has 13 residues. CDR3 sequence reads: CASSLPQNYGYTF. In DNA, the CDR3 is TGTGCCAGCAGCTTACCCCAAAACTATGGCTACACCTTC.

V gene TRBV6-4 combines with J gene TRBJ2-7, with D perhaps given as TRBD1 or TRBD2 (5 bases each). Trimming shortened V by 7 bases and J by 5 bases, and 21 bases separated the two germline ends. CDR1 MRHNA and CDR2 SNTAGT come from the germline V gene. The CDR3 is 15 residues long. The CDR3 coding sequence is TGTGCCAGCAAGGGCCTGGCCTCCCGGGGCAACGAGCAGTACTTC. Its translation is CASKGLASRGNEQYF.

This chain links TRBV6-6 with TRBJ1-6; D unresolved. Trimming pared 5 bases from V and 8 bases from J, leaving 19 bases between. The CDR3 consists of 16 residues. Germline V gene lookup returns CDR1 MNHNY and CDR2 SVGAGI (reference sequence). The CDR3 coding sequence is TGTGCCAGCAGTCGGACTTTCGCCGACCACTATTCACCCCTCCACTTT. The encoded protein is CASSRTFADHYSPLHF.

DNA of the CDR3: TGTGCCAGCAGCGTAGGATCAGGACGAAACACCATATATTTT. It yields the protein CASSVGSGRNTIYF. The chain uses TRBV9 and TRBJ1-3; D not certain. In germline, CDR1 is SGDLS, CDR2 YYNGEE. V shed 0 bases and J shed 5 bases, with 9 bases lying between them. The CDR3 contains 14 residues.

The rearrangement uses TRBV7-3 and TRBJ2-6; D might be TRBD1 (6 bases). The V gene's germline CDR1 is SGHTA and CDR2 FQGTGA. This CDR3 spans 17 amino acids. V was trimmed by 0 bases and J by 3 bases, leaving 12 bases between them. The CDR3: CASSLTSGAHGANVLTF. DNA for the CDR3: TGTGCCAGCAGCTTAACTTCAGGGGCCCATGGGGCCAACGTCCTGACTTTC.

V gene TRBV7-2 combines with J gene TRBJ1-1, with a tentative D call TRBD1 (6 bases). The CDR3 runs 14 residues. Germline values: CDR1 SGHTA, CDR2 FQGNSA. Trimming took off 5 bases at V and 3 bases at J, with 13 bases between the two ends. The CDR3 nucleotides are TGTGCCAGCAGCCACCAAGGACAGTACACTGAAGCTTTCTTT. Protein: CASSHQGQYTEAFF.

This sequence joins TRBV27 and TRBJ2-6; no clear D. The CDR3 length is 17 residues. Trimming shortened V by 3 bases and J by 4 bases, and 16 bases separated the two germline ends. Germline V gives CDR1 MNHEY, CDR2 SMNVEV (reference sequence). Here the CDR3 DNA reads TGTGCCAGCAGTTTTTCACCCTTTTTCCTCGGGGCCAACGTCCTGACTTTC. Its translation: CASSFSPFFLGANVLTF.

This chain links TRBV19 with TRBJ1-3; D is unresolved. This CDR3 contains 12 residues. Germline-derived CDR1 and CDR2 are LNHDA and SQIVND (reference sequence). Trimming shortened V by 8 bases and J by 6 bases, and 11 bases separated the two germline ends. This CDR3 reads CASWAGSNTIYF. In DNA form, the CDR3 reads TGTGCCAGTTGGGCAGGCTCAAACACCATATATTTT. The full variable domain, in which reference TRBV19 and TRBJ1-3 provide the parts outside the CDR3, is DGGITQSPKYLFRKEGQNVTLSCEQNLNHDAMYWYRQDPGQGLRLIYYSQIVNDFQKGDIAEGYSVSREKKESFPLTVTSAQKNPTAFYLCASWAGSNTIYFGEGSWLTVV.

The gene calls are TRBV24-1 and TRBJ2-2; unclear D gene. Germline values: CDR1 KGHDR, CDR2 SFDVKD. V lost 3 bases and J 3 bases, leaving 4 bases between the germline ends. The CDR3 extends over 13 amino acids. For the CDR3, the DNA is TGTGCCACCAGTGATCCCTACACCGGGGAGCTGTTTTTT. Its translation is CATSDPYTGELFF.

This rearrangement joins TRBV4-2 to TRBJ2-1; tentatively, D is TRBD2 (5 bases). In germline, CDR1 is LGHNA, CDR2 YNFKEQ. The CDR3 length is 15 residues. V was cut by 4 bases and J by 9 bases, with 19 bases left in between. CDR3 DNA: TGTGCCAGCAGCCGCCACCCTAGAGGGAGTAGTGAGCAGTTCTTC. Residues: CASSRHPRGSSEQFF.

This chain joins TRBV28 and TRBJ2-7; TRBD1 might be the D (6 bases). CDR3 size: 17 residues. Germline V gives CDR1 MDHEN, CDR2 SYDVKM. V was shortened by 5 bases and J by 6 bases, with 26 bases between the two germline ends. CDR3 sequence: CASSPPSTGIFRGEQYF. CDR3 in DNA: TGTGCCAGCAGTCCACCAAGCACAGGGATATTTCGTGGCGAGCAGTACTTC.

The gene calls are TRBV2 and TRBJ2-2, with D possibly TRBD2 on 6 matching bases. There are 15 residues in the CDR3. Trimming removed 2 bases at V and 7 bases at J, with 14 bases between. Germline assignment: CDR1 SNHLY and CDR2 FYNNEI. The CDR3 sequence is CASSERVPEGGELFF. CDR3 sequence (DNA): TGTGCCAGCAGTGAACGCGTCCCGGAGGGCGGGGAGCTGTTTTTT.